The 2 T cell receptor beta chains below come from one sample, sequenced in a study of T-cell memory formation after mild COVID-19. TCRdb used MiXCR to reprocess the 5' RACE reads, holding one entry per CDR3 protein. Of around 250,000 distinct CDR3 sequences detected, around a tenth appear once; the ten largest clones hold roughly a fifth. Sequencing was carried out using PBMCs or a T cell subset sorted from them (not recorded which). These receptors all stem from a young man who had mild COVID-19 (a few samples of this study predate the infection). Cell type and time point are not known.

In this sample, this clonotype turned up a few times. The chain has TRBV7-8 and TRBJ2-7, with TRBD1 matching over 7 bases. The CDR3 spans 15 residues. CDR1 and CDR2 (germline): SGHVS, FQNEAQ. With 0 bases clipped from V and 2 bases from J, the junction kept 4 bases outside the gene matches. The CDR3 sequence is CASSLAWDRAYEQYF. The CDR3 DNA sequence: TGTGCCAGCAGCTTAGCTTGGGACAGAGCCTACGAGCAGTACTTC.

This clonotype was recorded at least ten times. The chain carries TRBV5-1 and TRBJ2-1; 11 bases fit TRBD2. Germline lookup yields CDR1 SGHRS and CDR2 YFSETQ. CDR3 length: 16 amino acids. With 2 bases clipped from V and 1 base from J, the junction kept 2 bases outside the gene matches. The CDR3 protein is CASSFSSGGSYNEQFF. DNA of the CDR3: TGCGCCAGCAGCTTCTCTAGCGGGGGGTCCTACAATGAGCAGTTCTTC. The full variable domain, with the rest looked up from reference TRBV5-1 and TRBJ2-1, is KAGVTQTPRYLIKTRGQQVTLSCSPISGHRSVSWYQQTPGQGLQFLFEYFSETQRNKGNFPGRFSGRQFSNSRSEMNVSTLELGDSALYLCASSFSSGGSYNEQFFGPGTRLTVL.